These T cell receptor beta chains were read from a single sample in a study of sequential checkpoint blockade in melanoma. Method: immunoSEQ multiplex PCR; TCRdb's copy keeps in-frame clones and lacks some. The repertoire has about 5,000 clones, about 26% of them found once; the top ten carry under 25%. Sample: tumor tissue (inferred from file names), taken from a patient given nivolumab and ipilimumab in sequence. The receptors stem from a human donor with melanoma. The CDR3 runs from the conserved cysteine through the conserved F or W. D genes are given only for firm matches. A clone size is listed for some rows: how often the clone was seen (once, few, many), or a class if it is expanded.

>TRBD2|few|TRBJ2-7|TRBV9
TGTGCCAGCAGCCTGGGGACTAGCGCCTACGAGCAGTACTTC
CASSLGTSAYEQYF
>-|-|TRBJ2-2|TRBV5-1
TGCGCCAGCAGCTTGGATCGGACCACCGGGGAGCTGTTTTTT
CASSLDRTTGELFF
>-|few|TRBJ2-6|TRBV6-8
TGTGCCAGCAGTTACTCGCGGGTCCTCTCTGGGGCCAACGTCCTGACTTTC
CASSYSRVLSGANVLTF
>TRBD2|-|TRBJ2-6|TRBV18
TGTGCCAGCTCACCAGGACTAGCGGGAGGTGGGGCCAACGTCCTGACTTTC
CASSPGLAGGGANVLTF
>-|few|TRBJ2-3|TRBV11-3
TGTGCCAGCAGCTTGAGCGGGAGCACAGATACGCAGTATTTT
CASSLSGSTDTQYF
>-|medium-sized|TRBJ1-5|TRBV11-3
TGTGCCAGCAGCTTAGGTTACGATCCAAATCAGCCCCAGCATTTT
CASSLGYDPNQPQHF
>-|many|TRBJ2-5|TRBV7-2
TGTGCCAGCAGCCCAGGGATTCAAGAGACCCAGTACTTC
CASSPGIQETQYF
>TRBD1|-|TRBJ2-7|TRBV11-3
TGTGCCAGCAGCTTACTTGGCGACAGGGGTGGCGAGCAGTACTTC
CASSLLGDRGGEQYF
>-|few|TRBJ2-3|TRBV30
TGTGCCTCCCCCGGGTTAGCGAGCACAGATACGCAGTATTTT
CASPGLASTDTQYF
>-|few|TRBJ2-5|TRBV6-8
TGTGCCAGCAGTTCCGACGTGGGGGAGACCCAGTACTTC
CASSSDVGETQYF
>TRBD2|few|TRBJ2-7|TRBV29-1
TGCAGCGTTGCTTGGGGCCGGGGGGACGAGCAGTACTTC
CSVAWGRGDEQYF
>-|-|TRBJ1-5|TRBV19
TGTGCCAGTAGTTTGAGACGGTATAGCAATCAGCCCCAGCATTTT
CASSLRRYSNQPQHF
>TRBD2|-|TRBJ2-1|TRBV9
TGTGCCAGCAGACCGGGACTAGCGGGAGGCCGTCGCTACAATGAGCAGTTCTTC
CASRPGLAGGRRYNEQFF
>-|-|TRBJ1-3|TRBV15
TGTGCCACCAGCAGACTACAGGGAACGGGCTCTGGAAACACCATATATTTT
CATSRLQGTGSGNTIYF
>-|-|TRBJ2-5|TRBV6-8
TGTGCCAGCAGCCAGACCCGAAGGGAGACCCAGTACTTC
CASSQTRRETQYF
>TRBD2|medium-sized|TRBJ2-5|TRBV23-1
TGCGCCAGCAATAGCGGGAGCAGGGAGACCCAGTACTTC
CASNSGSRETQYF
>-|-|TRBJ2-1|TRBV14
TGTGCCAGCAGCCAATTAATGGCTGGGGGCCGTCAGTTCTTC
CASSQLMAGGRQFF
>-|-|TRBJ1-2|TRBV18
TGTGCCAGCTCACCAGGCACCTCGTATGGCTACACCTTC
CASSPGTSYGYTF
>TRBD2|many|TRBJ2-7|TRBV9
TGTGCCAGCAGAAGGACCGGGACTAGCGGGATCTACGAGCAGTACTTC
CASRRTGTSGIYEQYF
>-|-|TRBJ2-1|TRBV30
TGTGCCTGGAGTGTACGGGCAGCCGATGAGCAGTTCTTC
CAWSVRAADEQFF
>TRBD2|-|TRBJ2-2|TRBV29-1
TGCAGCGTTGTGGTGACTAGCGGGCGCGGGGAGCTGTTTTTT
CSVVVTSGRGELFF
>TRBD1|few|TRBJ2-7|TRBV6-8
TGTGCCAGCAGATCCACCGGCGGGGACAGGGAGTACGAGCAGTACTTC
CASRSTGGDREYEQYF
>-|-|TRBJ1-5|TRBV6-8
TGTGCCAGCAGTCGACAGTATAGCAATCAGCCCCAGCATTTT
CASSRQYSNQPQHF
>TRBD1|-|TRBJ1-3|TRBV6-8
TGTGCCAGCACGATGGGACAGGGCTTTGGAAACACCATATATTTT
CASTMGQGFGNTIYF
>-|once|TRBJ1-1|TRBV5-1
TGCGCCAGCAGCTTAGGGTTCGGTGGGGGCGCGGGCACTGAAGCTTTCTTT
CASSLGFGGGAGTEAFF
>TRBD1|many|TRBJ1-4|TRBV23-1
TGCGCCAGCAGCAAGGGGGCGCGGGAAAAACTGTTTTTT
CASSKGAREKLFF
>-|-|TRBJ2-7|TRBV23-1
TGCGCCAGCAGCTTTGGGCGACCCTACGAGCAGTACTTC
CASSFGRPYEQYF
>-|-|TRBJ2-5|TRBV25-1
TGTGCCAGCAGTGAATACAATAGCCCACAGACCCAGTACTTC
CASSEYNSPQTQYF
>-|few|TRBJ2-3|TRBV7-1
TGTGCCAGCAGCACCCTGTCCACAGATACGCAGTATTTT
CASSTLSTDTQYF
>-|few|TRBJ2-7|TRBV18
TGTGCCAGCTCACCACCGGGCAATTACGAGCAGTACTTC
CASSPPGNYEQYF
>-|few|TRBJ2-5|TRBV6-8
TGTGCCAGCAGTCCTCCTCGGAAAGAAGAGACCCAGTACTTC
CASSPPRKEETQYF
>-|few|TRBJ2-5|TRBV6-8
TGTGCCAGCACTTATAGAAGGGGACAAGAGACCCAGTACTTC
CASTYRRGQETQYF
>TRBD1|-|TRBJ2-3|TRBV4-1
TGCGCCAGCAGCCAAGGGACAGGGCTAGGCACAGATACGCAGTATTTT
CASSQGTGLGTDTQYF
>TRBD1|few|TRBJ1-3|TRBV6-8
TGTGCCAGCAGTGCAGGACAGGGGTGGTCTGGAAACACCATATATTTT
CASSAGQGWSGNTIYF
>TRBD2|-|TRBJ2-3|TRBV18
TGTGCCAGCTCACTTGTAGCGGGAGGGCCAGATACGCAGTATTTT
CASSLVAGGPDTQYF
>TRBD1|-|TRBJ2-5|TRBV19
TGTGCCAGTAGTATAGATCTATCTCGGACAGGGAGAGAGACCCAGTACTTC
CASSIDLSRTGRETQYF
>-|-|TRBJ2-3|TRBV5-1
TGCGCCAGCAGCTTGTGGCAGGGGTCGACAGATACGCAGTATTTT
CASSLWQGSTDTQYF
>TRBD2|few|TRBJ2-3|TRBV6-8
TGTGCCAGCTGCTTCGGACTAGCTCTCAGCACAGATACGCAGTATTTT
CASCFGLALSTDTQYF
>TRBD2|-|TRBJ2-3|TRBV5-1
TGCGCCAGCAGAAAGCGGGAGAGGGAGGATACGCAGTATTTT
CASRKREREDTQYF
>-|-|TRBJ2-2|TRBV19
TGTGCCTCGAAAACCAACACCGGGGAGCTGTTTTTT
CASKTNTGELFF
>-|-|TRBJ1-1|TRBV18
TGTGCCAGCTCACCAATCGGGGATACTGAAGCTTTCTTT
CASSPIGDTEAFF
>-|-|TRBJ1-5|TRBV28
TGTGCCAGCAGCTATGACTCACACGTCAATCAGCCCCAGCATTTT
CASSYDSHVNQPQHF
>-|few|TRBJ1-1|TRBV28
TGTGCCAGCAGTCCACACCAGGCTACGAACACTGAAGCTTTCTTT
CASSPHQATNTEAFF
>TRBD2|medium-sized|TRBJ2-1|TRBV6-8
TGTGCCAGCAGTCCTATTACTAGCGAGAATGAGCAGTTCTTC
CASSPITSENEQFF
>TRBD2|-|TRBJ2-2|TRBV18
TGTGCCAGCTCACCAGGGGGACTAGCGGGGAACACCGGGGAGCTGTTTTTT
CASSPGGLAGNTGELFF
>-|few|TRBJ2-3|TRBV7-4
TGTGCCAGCGAGCAAAGACACACAGATACGCAGTATTTT
CASEQRHTDTQYF
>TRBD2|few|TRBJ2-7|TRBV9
TGTGCCAGCAGCGTAGACCAGCGGGGCTACGAGCAGTACTTC
CASSVDQRGYEQYF
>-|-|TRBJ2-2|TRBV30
TGTGCCTGCCAGGGGAAGGGGAGCACCGGGGAGCTGTTTTTT
CACQGKGSTGELFF
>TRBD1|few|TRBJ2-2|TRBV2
TGTGCCAGCAGGGGGACAGGGGGTACCGGGGAGCTGTTTTTT
CASRGTGGTGELFF
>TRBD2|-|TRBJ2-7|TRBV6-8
TGTGCCAGCAGTGACCTTAGGGGAGGGCTTAGCGAGCAGTACTTC
CASSDLRGGLSEQYF